One sample yielded the 28 T cell receptor beta chains listed below, sequenced in a study of neurological immune-mediated disorders. TCRdb fed the 5' RACE reads into MiXCR, producing one record per CDR3 protein. The sample includes more than 95,000 distinct CDR3 sequences, more than 10% seen only once; the top ten take around 3.1%. The time point was: longitudinal time-point 3. Sequences were obtained from PBMCs. Receptors originate from a female donor with HTLV-1-associated myelopathy (HAM/TSP).

This clonotype was counted many times. CDR3 sequence reads: CASRMTNYGYTF. CDR3 coding DNA: TGTGCCAGCAGAATGACTAACTATGGCTACACCTTC. This chain connects TRBV3-1 to TRBJ1-2; D is ambiguous. The CDR3 runs 12 residues. Germline values: CDR1 LGHDT, CDR2 YNNKEL (reference sequence). The V end was cut by 6 bases, the J end by 0 bases, with 5 bases between.

This clonotype has at least ten counts. The chain is built from TRBV6-1 and TRBJ1-4; 7 bases fit TRBD1. Trimming at V came to 5 bases and at J to 7 bases, leaving 1 base not matched to a gene. Germline CDR1 MNHNS, CDR2 SASEGT. The CDR3 runs 12 residues. CDR3 bases: TGTGCCAGCAGTCACAGGGGTGAAAAACTGTTTTTT. Protein: CASSHRGEKLFF.

In this sample, this clonotype turned up many times. This chain joins TRBV27 and TRBJ2-7, with a possible D match to TRBD1 (5 bases). Germline CDR1 is MNHEY and CDR2 is SMNVEV (reference sequence). CDR3 length: 16 residues. Trimming stripped 5 bases from V and 5 bases from J, with 22 bases between. CDR3 DNA sequence: TGTGCCAGCAGTATTACTCGGCAGGTTGGGGCCCACGAGCAGTACTTC. It encodes CASSITRQVGAHEQYF.

This clonotype was seen many times. The chain is built from TRBV7-9 and TRBJ1-6; the match to TRBD1 covers 7 bases. CDR1 is SEHNR, CDR2 FQNEAQ, per germline (reference sequence). CDR3 length: 14 amino acids. The trim removed 5 bases at V and 8 bases at J, leaving 6 bases unmatched. The CDR3 nucleotides are TGTGCCAGCAGCAAGACAGGGTGGGATTCACCCCTCCACTTT. Translated: CASSKTGWDSPLHF. Variable domain in full (rest from reference TRBV7-9 and TRBJ1-6): DTGVSQNPRHKITKRGQNVTFRCDPISEHNRLYWYRQTLGQGPEFLTYFQNEAQLEKSRLLSDRFSAERPKGSFSTLEIQRTEQGDSAMYLCASSKTGWDSPLHFGNGTRLTVT.

This clonotype showed up many times. J is TRBJ2-3 and V is TRBV5-6; no reliable D call. There are 14 residues in the CDR3. Germline assignment: CDR1 SGHDT and CDR2 YYEEEE. V gave up 4 bases and J gave up 4 bases, with 13 bases separating them. The CDR3: CASSPSVMPDTQYF. Written as DNA, the CDR3 is TGTGCCAGCAGCCCCTCGGTAATGCCAGATACGCAGTATTTT.

Many counts were recorded for this clonotype. The rearrangement joins TRBV5-1 to TRBJ1-5; no firm D call. The germline V gene has CDR1 SGHRS and CDR2 YFSETQ. The CDR3 is 15 amino acids. Trimming took off 2 bases at V and 2 bases at J, with 11 bases between the two ends. The DNA of the CDR3 is TGCGCCAGCAGCTTATCCTACGGGGGCAATCAGCCCCAGCATTTT. Translation gives CASSLSYGGNQPQHF.

This clonotype was detected ten times or more. CDR3 DNA sequence: TGCAGTGCTAGAGATCGGTTGGGAGCCCATCAGCCCCAGCATTTT. Its translation is CSARDRLGAHQPQHF. The chain recombines TRBV20-1 with TRBJ1-5; no reliable D call. The CDR3 consists of 15 residues. V dropped 0 bases and J dropped 5 bases, with 14 bases sitting between them. Germline CDR1 DFQATT, CDR2 SNEGSKA (reference sequence).

This clonotype has ten or more counts. The chain joins TRBV5-1 to TRBJ2-1, with D possibly TRBD2 on 5 matching bases. The CDR3 has 13 amino acids. Looked up from germline, CDR1 is SGHRS and CDR2 is YFSETQ. V was cut by 1 base and J by 7 bases, with 9 bases left in between. CDR3 in DNA: TGCGCCAGCAGCTTGTCCGGGAAAAATGAGCAGTTCTTC. Residues: CASSLSGKNEQFF. The whole variable domain, remainder taken from reference TRBV5-1 and TRBJ2-1, is KAGVTQTPRYLIKTRGQQVTLSCSPISGHRSVSWYQQTPGQGLQFLFEYFSETQRNKGNFPGRFSGRQFSNSRSEMNVSTLELGDSALYLCASSLSGKNEQFFGPGTRLTVL.

This clonotype has a count of ten or more. V is TRBV5-1 and J is TRBJ1-2; no firm D call. Germline V gene sequence: CDR1 SGHRS, CDR2 YFSETQ. Trimming pared 0 bases from V and 0 bases from J, leaving 9 bases between. CDR3 length: 15 amino acids. The CDR3 coding sequence is TGCGCCAGCAGCTTGGGGTCTGGAGCTAACTATGGCTACACCTTC. Translating gives CASSLGSGANYGYTF.

This clonotype showed up many times. The chain uses TRBV25-1 and TRBJ2-1; no firm D call. Trimming took 5 bases from V and 7 from J, leaving 6 bases between them. Germline V gene data show CDR1 as MGHDK and CDR2 as SYGVNS. The CDR3 runs 11 residues. CDR3 sequence reads: CASSSKNEQFF. The CDR3 bases are TGTGCCAGCAGTAGCAAAAATGAGCAGTTCTTC.

This clonotype was detected ten times or more. The rearrangement links TRBV3-1 to TRBJ2-3; TRBD2 might be the D (6 bases). Germline CDR1 is LGHDT and CDR2 is YNNKEL (reference sequence). V dropped 4 bases and J dropped 8 bases, with 16 bases sitting between them. The CDR3 is made up of 14 amino acids. The chain's CDR3 is CASSPTVGGSTQYF. CDR3 sequence (DNA): TGTGCCAGCAGCCCGACTGTTGGAGGGAGTACGCAGTATTTT.

Remarks on this clonotype: This may be a read error: a much more frequent sequence differs by one nucleotide. The chain employs TRBV29-1 and TRBJ1-2, with 11 bases aligning to TRBD1. Germline V CDR1 and CDR2: SQVTM, ANQGSEA. The CDR3 has 15 amino acids. V lost 4 bases to trimming and J lost 3 bases; unmatched junction nucleotides: 7. Here the CDR3 DNA reads TGCAGCGTTGTATCCGCGGGACAGGGGGACTATGGCTACACCTTC. Amino acids: CSVVSAGQGDYGYTF.

This clonotype was recorded at least ten times. In this CDR3 the conserved last residue, phenylalanine or tryptophan, is missing, so a read error is likely. It is unclear where the CDR3 begins or ends on the DNA, so no DNA is shown, and the CDR3 is as TCRdb lists it. V is TRBV7-9 and J is TRBJ1-1; the table calls TRBD1, which could not be checked here. Termini included, the CDR3 measures 13 amino acids. CDR1 and CDR2 (germline): SEHNR, FQNEAQ (reference sequence). The chain's CDR3 is CASSLEIPGMLLL.

Many counts were recorded for this clonotype. The V call is TRBV10-3, the J call TRBJ2-7; no clear D gene. Germline-derived CDR1 and CDR2 are ENHRY and SYGVKD. V gave up 0 bases and J gave up 5 bases, with 14 bases separating them. The CDR3 extends over 15 amino acids. CDR3 coding DNA: TGTGCCATCAGTGAGTCAGTGCCCTCTCCCAACGAGCAGTACTTC. It codes for CAISESVPSPNEQYF.

This clonotype was found many times. Relative to the germline gene, one junction end is altered; a read error may explain this. The rearrangement links TRBV15 to TRBJ2-2; 11 bases map to TRBD2. Germline CDR1 and CDR2: LNHNV and YYDKDF (reference sequence). The CDR3 consists of 15 residues. The CDR3 region is CATSKLAGDTGELFF. DNA for the CDR3: TGTGCTACCAGCAAACTAGCGGGGGATACCGGGGAGCTGTTTTTT.

This clonotype was counted ten times or more. One junction end disagrees with the germline gene, perhaps due to a read error. This rearrangement joins TRBV12-3 or TRBV12-4 to TRBJ1-4; 9 bases are a match to TRBD1. CDR3 length: 15 amino acids. For the CDR3, the DNA is TGTGCCAGCAGATTAGGGGGACAGGGAAGTGAAAAACTGTTTTTT. The encoded protein is CASRLGGQGSEKLFF.

As to this clonotype: One end of the junction does not line up with germline, which may come from a read error. V is TRBV2 and J is TRBJ2-3, with D hard to call. The V gene's germline CDR1 is SNHLY and CDR2 FYNNEI. This CDR3 is 14 amino acids long. The CDR3 region has the DNA TGTGTCAGCACCAACCAAACCCGCACAGATACGCAGTATTTT. Translating gives CVSTNQTRTDTQYF.

In its sample, this clonotype was seen many times. The chain employs TRBV7-9 and TRBJ2-7; D gene ambiguous. Germline CDR1 reads SEHNR; CDR2 reads FQNEAQ (reference sequence). This CDR3 has 13 amino acids. V lost 1 base, J lost 13 bases, and 17 bases lay in between. The CDR3 here is CASSLGSHLSNYF. CDR3 sequence (DNA): TGTGCCAGCAGCTTAGGTAGTCACCTGAGCAATTACTTC.

This clonotype appeared a few times. J is TRBJ2-5 and V is TRBV24-1, with 7 bases identical to TRBD1. Trimming cost V 9 bases and J 4 bases; bases outside gene matches: 7. Germline values: CDR1 KGHDR, CDR2 SFDVKD. The CDR3 sequence is 13 residues long. The CDR3 reads CATLRGPGETQYF. DNA of the CDR3: TGTGCCACCTTAAGGGGGCCCGGAGAGACCCAGTACTTC.

V gene TRBV5-1 combines with J gene TRBJ1-1, with a weak D call TRBD1 (6 bases). Trimming left V 2 bases short and J 0 bases short, with 17 bases between. The germline V gene encodes CDR1 SGHRS and CDR2 YFSETQ. CDR3 size: 17 residues. The CDR3 loop is CASSFGRGAVMNTEAFF. The CDR3 region has the DNA TGCGCCAGCAGCTTTGGCAGGGGAGCTGTAATGAACACTGAAGCTTTCTTT.

This clonotype was recorded at least ten times. The chain carries TRBV5-1 and TRBJ1-5, with D possibly being TRBD1 (6 bases). The CDR3 has 14 amino acids. The V end lost 4 bases, the J end lost 5 bases, and 13 bases lay between the germline ends. Germline-derived CDR1 and CDR2 are SGHRS and YFSETQ. In nucleotides, the CDR3 is TGCGCCAGCAGCCCGGAGGACAGATATCAGCCCCAGCATTTT. Protein: CASSPEDRYQPQHF.

The J gene is TRBJ2-7, the V gene TRBV30; the match to TRBD2 covers 11 bases. The CDR3 covers 14 residues. The trim removed 3 bases at V and 5 bases at J, leaving 6 bases unmatched. Germline-derived CDR1 and CDR2 are GTSNPN and SVGIG (reference sequence). This CDR3 reads CAWSLAGGSDEQYF. The CDR3, as DNA: TGTGCCTGGAGCTTAGCGGGGGGGAGCGACGAGCAGTACTTC.

Regarding this clonotype: A read error may explain this, as a much larger clone is one base away. This chain joins TRBV11-2 and TRBJ1-1, with TRBD1 as a possible D gene (5 bases). CDR1 is SGHAT and CDR2 is FQNNGV in the germline V gene. This CDR3 is 14 amino acids long. The germline V and J ends were trimmed by 2 bases and 4 bases, with 11 bases remaining between them. The CDR3 sequence is CASSLRGWVTEAFF. For the CDR3, the DNA is TGTGCCAGCAGCTTACGGGGGTGGGTCACTGAAGCTTTCTTT.

This clonotype has a count of ten or more. The genes are TRBV12-3 or TRBV12-4 and TRBJ2-3, with 9 bases that match TRBD2. This CDR3 contains 15 residues. V lost 4 bases and J lost 4; bases outside the gene matches: 6. The CDR3 spells CASSSAGGGADTQYF. In nucleotides, the CDR3 is TGTGCCAGCAGTTCCGCCGGCGGGGGGGCAGATACGCAGTATTTT.

This clonotype was counted many times. V is TRBV20-1 and J is TRBJ2-1, with 7 bases fitting TRBD2. Germline CDR1 and CDR2: DFQATT and SNEGSKA (reference sequence). With V trimmed by 4 bases and J by 4 bases, 10 bases remained unmatched. The CDR3 has 15 residues. This CDR3 is CSATRWGEGYNEQFF. CDR3 sequence (DNA): TGCAGTGCTACCCGATGGGGGGAGGGATACAATGAGCAGTTCTTC.

The V gene is TRBV20-1, the J gene TRBJ1-1, with D perhaps matching TRBD1 (5 bases). This CDR3 contains 12 residues. From germline, CDR1 is DFQATT and CDR2 SNEGSKA (reference sequence). Trimming shortened V by 2 bases and J by 5 bases, and 9 bases separated the two germline ends. For the CDR3, the DNA is TGCAGTGCTAGACAGGGTCGGACTGAAGCTTTCTTT. Translation: CSARQGRTEAFF.

This clonotype was observed at least ten times. This chain joins TRBV20-1 and TRBJ1-1, with unresolved D. Germline CDR1 and CDR2: DFQATT and SNEGSKA (reference sequence). V was clipped by 5 bases and J by 0 bases, with 7 bases between them. The CDR3 length is 12 residues. The CDR3 reads CSADDLNTEAFF. The CDR3 DNA follows: TGCAGTGCTGACGACCTGAACACTGAAGCTTTCTTT.

About this clonotype: Its ends do not fully match the called genes, so a read error is possible. The chain joins TRBV28 to TRBJ2-3; possibly TRBD1 or TRBD2 for D (6 bases each). Germline V gene data show CDR1 as MDHEN and CDR2 as SYDVKM. The CDR3 consists of 14 residues. CDR3 sequence: CANSLPSGADTLYF. The CDR3 DNA reads TGTGCCAACAGTCTCCCCTCGGGGGCAGATACGCTGTATTTT.